The 5 T cell receptor beta chains below come from one sample, sequenced in a study of CD8 T cells in Susac syndrome. Random hexamers were used to reverse transcribe the RNA input (about 0.5 to 1 ug). A single record per CDR3 protein comes from TCRdb applying MiXCR to the immunoSEQ multiplex PCR reads. Here the sample spans 45,000 or so distinct CDR3 sequences, 80% to 95% being singletons. Sequenced material: CD8+ T cells from PBMCs. These receptors were taken from a human donor in good health.

This chain uses TRBV6-1 with TRBJ2-7, with no clear D. Germline V CDR1 and CDR2: MNHNS, SASEGT. The V end lost 3 bases, the J end lost 3 bases, and 3 bases lay between the germline ends. This CDR3 region has 11 residues. This chain's CDR3 is CASSDSYEQYF. The CDR3 nucleotides read TGTGCCAGCAGTGATAGCTACGAGCAGTACTTC.

The V call is TRBV24-1, the J call TRBJ2-5; 8 nucleotides align to TRBD1. V gave up 4 bases and J gave up 5 bases; unmatched junction bases: 11. CDR1 and CDR2 (germline): KGHDR, SFDVKD. CDR3 length: 16 amino acids. The DNA for the CDR3 is TGTGCCACCAGTGACGGACAGGGACCGTTGAGGGAGACCCAGTACTTC. It encodes CATSDGQGPLRETQYF.

V usage is TRBV29-1 and J usage is TRBJ2-3; 8 positions match TRBD1. With V trimmed by 4 bases and J by 6 bases, 15 bases remained unmatched. The CDR3 runs 16 residues. The germline CDR1 and CDR2 sequences are SQVTM and ANQGSEA. The CDR3 nucleotides read TGCAGCGTTGTTTTTCTTAGGACAGGGCCTGAGGATACGCAGTATTTT. Translating it yields CSVVFLRTGPEDTQYF.

The V gene is TRBV11-2, the J gene TRBJ2-1, with 7 bases that match TRBD2. With V trimmed by 2 bases and J by 5 bases, 9 bases remained unmatched. Germline V lookup: CDR1 SGHAT, CDR2 FQNNGV. CDR3 size: 16 residues. CDR3 nucleotide sequence: TGTGCCAGCAGCTTATACCCCAGAGGGAGGGACAATGAGCAGTTCTTC. Residues: CASSLYPRGRDNEQFF.

CDR3 in amino acids: CASSSPGFYEQYF. For the CDR3, the DNA is TGTGCCAGCAGCTCACCGGGGTTCTACGAGCAGTACTTC. The V call is TRBV7-9, the J call TRBJ2-7; D may be TRBD2 (5 bases). Germline assignment: CDR1 SEHNR and CDR2 FQNEAQ (reference sequence). Between the trimmed V and J ends, which lost 4 bases and 3 bases, there was a span of 10 bases. The CDR3 is 13 residues long.